This T cell receptor beta chain was obtained from a study of technical replicates of blood from several donors (TCRdb year 2017). CDR1 and CDR2, looked up from the germline V gene, are MDHEN and SYDVKM. The CDR3, cysteine through phenylalanine, is 14 amino acids long. The only DNA kept is the CDR3, 42 bases in frame from the first base. V and J lose 6 bases and 6 bases, and a span of 15 bases separates them. The library came from the immunoSEQ multiplex PCR assay. The clones in this table, taken by TCRdb from immuneACCESS, are in-frame only. Not every clone is retained; where verified, under half of the shortfall comes from an unresolved V gene, and the cause of the rest is unknown. The sample profile shows some 98,000 clones; 95% of them were found once. The top ten clonotypes cover over 0.2% of the sample. Regarding this clone: Its antigen specificity is not known. Qualities for individual bases were not recorded, and no much larger clone is one base off.

The clonotype originates from a human donor in good health. Here the chain combines TRBV28 and TRBJ2-1; D gene: possibly TRBD1, on 6 matching bases. Material: T cells isolated from PBMCs. The CDR3 protein is CASSRSGTINEQFF. The nucleotide sequence is given as TGTGCCAGCAGCCGATCAGGGACAATCAATGAGCAGTTCTTC.